The text below deals with one T cell receptor beta chain. Its antigen is currently unknown. The data originate from a study of radiation and T cells in renal cell carcinoma. The CDR3 totals 15 residues. The germline V gene has CDR1 SGHRS and CDR2 YFSETQ. J lost 0 bases, V lost 4 bases, and 2 bases had no gene match. Documented time point: blood 2 weeks post-SBRT. Documented treatment: 15 Gy SBRT to primary tumor, nephrectomy 4 weeks later. Libraries were prepared by immunoSEQ multiplex PCR; TCRdb keeps only in-frame clonotypes and omits some of them. This sample carries roughly 150,000 clones, roughly 89% of them seen once, and the ten largest clones take 10% to 15%. Study-wide findings and caveats: Top tumor clonotypes rose in blood 2 weeks post-radiation, then contracted.

The chain links TRBV5-1 to TRBJ2-3, with 10 bases fitting TRBD2. This receptor was identified in a woman in her forties or fifties with renal cell carcinoma. This material consisted of blood, taken from a patient whose treatment included radiotherapy and nephrectomy. DNA of the CDR3: TGCGCCAGCAGCCGGACTAGCGGTAGCACAGATACGCAGTATTTT. Residues: CASSRTSGSTDTQYF.